The 11 T cell receptor beta chains presented below share a single source sample, sequenced in a study of PD-1 blockade in mismatch repair-deficient tumors. This table comes from immunoSEQ multiplex PCR, and its TCRdb copy is limited to in-frame clones, with some not included. The sample contains some 84,000 clones, 65% to 85% of which appear only once. This material consisted of peripheral blood, taken 12 weeks after starting pembrolizumab. The receptors derive from an adult with mismatch repair-deficient cancer.

V gene TRBV18 combines with J gene TRBJ2-7; 8 positions match TRBD1. The CDR3 has 13 amino acids. V was pared by 8 bases and J by 4 bases, with 7 bases of the junction left unmatched. Germline V gives CDR1 KGHSH, CDR2 LQKENI. The CDR3 sequence: CASTGQGRYEQYF. For the CDR3, the DNA is TGTGCCAGCACTGGACAGGGACGGTACGAGCAGTACTTC.

The chain recombines TRBV4-1 with TRBJ2-7, with a weak D call TRBD1 (6 bases). The V end was cut by 4 bases, the J end by 7 bases, with 14 bases between. The CDR3 spans 13 residues. In germline, CDR1 is MGHRA, CDR2 YSYEKL. The CDR3 DNA follows: TGCGCCAGCAGCCGCCTAGACCAGGGGGAGCAGTACTTC. Its translation: CASSRLDQGEQYF.

The chain couples TRBV5-1 to TRBJ2-7, with 8 bases lining up with TRBD1. From germline, CDR1 is SGHRS and CDR2 YFSETQ. This CDR3 has 14 amino acids. V shed 7 bases, J shed 3 bases, and the junction held 9 bases outside the gene matches. The chain's CDR3 is CASGSGTGVYEQYF. The CDR3 DNA reads as TGCGCCAGCGGCTCCGGGACAGGCGTCTACGAGCAGTACTTC.

V gene TRBV5-4 combines with J gene TRBJ2-7; D is unclear. Germline V gives CDR1 SGHNT, CDR2 YYREEE (reference sequence). The V end was cut by 2 bases, the J end by 6 bases, with 12 bases between. The CDR3 is made up of 13 amino acids. CDR3 sequence reads: CASSLRGVGEQYF. CDR3 bases: TGTGCCAGCAGCTTAAGAGGTGTTGGCGAGCAGTACTTC. Full variable domain (outside the CDR3, taken from reference TRBV5-4 and TRBJ2-7): ETGVTQSPTHLIKTRGQQVTLRCSSQSGHNTVSWYQQALGQGPQFIFQYYREEENGRGNFPPRFSGLQFPNYSSELNVNALELDDSALYLCASSLRGVGEQYFGPGTRLTVT.

This sequence joins TRBV15 and TRBJ1-1; D gene ambiguous. Germline CDR1 is LNHNV and CDR2 is YYDKDF (reference sequence). V was shortened by 1 base and J by 0 bases, with 3 bases between the two germline ends. This CDR3 spans 13 amino acids. CDR3 amino acids: CATSRVMNTEAFF. The CDR3 coding sequence is TGTGCCACCAGCAGAGTCATGAACACTGAAGCTTTCTTT.

The chain has TRBV5-4 and TRBJ1-1, with D possibly being TRBD1 (6 bases). The V gene lost 4 bases and the J gene lost 6 bases, with 10 bases spanning the gap. CDR1 and CDR2 from the germline V gene are SGHNT and YYREEE (reference sequence). The CDR3 is made up of 12 amino acids. The CDR3 sequence: CASSRRGAEAFF. The CDR3 DNA is TGTGCCAGCAGCCGCAGGGGCGCTGAAGCTTTCTTT.

This clone turned up a few times. The V and J genes are TRBV5-4 and TRBJ1-3; D is perhaps TRBD1 (5 bases). V gave up 4 bases and J gave up 0 bases, with 17 bases separating them. Germline-derived CDR1 and CDR2 are SGHNT and YYREEE (reference sequence). This CDR3 is 17 amino acids long. CDR3 loop: CASSPKGDAGSGNTIYF. The CDR3 nucleotides read TGTGCCAGCAGCCCAAAAGGGGACGCAGGCTCTGGAAACACCATATATTTT.

This chain links TRBV7-2 with TRBJ2-7; maybe TRBD1 (5 bases). CDR1 is SGHTA and CDR2 is FQGNSA in the germline V gene. V lost 2 bases to trimming and J lost 0 bases, with 8 bases between them. This CDR3 has 14 residues. The CDR3 here is CASSLRQSSYEQYF. The CDR3 nucleotides read TGTGCCAGCAGCTTAAGACAGAGCTCCTACGAGCAGTACTTC. The whole variable domain, remainder taken from reference TRBV7-2 and TRBJ2-7, is GAGVSQSPSNKVTEKGKDVELRCDPISGHTALYWYRQSLGQGLEFLIYFQGNSAPDKSGLPSDRFSAERTGGSVSTLTIQRTQQEDSAVYLCASSLRQSSYEQYFGPGTRLTVT.

This chain joins TRBV10-3 and TRBJ1-1, with D unresolved. The CDR3 consists of 13 residues. V lost 6 bases, J lost 0 bases, and 8 bases lay in between. The germline gives CDR1 ENHRY, CDR2 SYGVKD. The CDR3 DNA follows: TGTGCCATCAGGGCCCACCTGAACACTGAAGCTTTCTTT. Its translation: CAIRAHLNTEAFF.

This clone was detected a few times. This chain joins TRBV6-5 and TRBJ2-3; no reliable D call. With 8 bases removed from V and 6 bases from J, the gap between germline ends came to 12 bases. The CDR3 has 12 amino acids. The germline gives CDR1 MNHEY, CDR2 SVGAGI. The chain's CDR3 is CASGDSSDTQYF. The CDR3 DNA sequence: TGTGCCAGCGGGGATTCCTCGGATACGCAGTATTTT.

The count of this clone is one. The chain carries TRBV5-1 and TRBJ2-1; 8 positions match TRBD2. Per the germline V gene, CDR1 is SGHRS and CDR2 is YFSETQ. Trimming at V came to 0 bases and at J to 13 bases, leaving 6 bases not matched to a gene. This CDR3 spans 13 amino acids. CDR3 nucleotides: TGCGCCAGCAGCTTGGATCCTAGCGGGCACCAGTTCTTC. Protein: CASSLDPSGHQFF.